This T cell receptor beta chain was retrieved from a study of blood T cell repertoires in COVID-19. About the research overall: Acute and convalescent COVID-19 samples came from the United States, Italy and Spain. T cells, B-cell-depleted T cells, or PBMCs provided the cDNA or gDNA that served as material.

In the study's own analysis: Amplification of reference gene primers was used by the study to estimate nucleated cell counts. Repertoires were generated with immunoSEQ multiplex PCR, while TCRdb's copy carries only in-frame clones and drops some. Clone size and the V and J calls come from that table; the DNA yielded D and trimming. The sample carries about 39,000 clones, about four fifths recorded once. The CDR3 is 14 amino acids. Unmatched junction bases numbered 7, after V lost 5 bases and J lost 4 bases. The germline CDR1 and CDR2 sequences are SGHAT and FQDESV (reference sequence). This sequence originates from an older man with acute or convalescent COVID-19. The sample was peripheral blood. This chain connects TRBV11-1 to TRBJ1-1; TRBD1 matches at 7 bases. DNA of the CDR3: TGTGCCAGCAGCCCCCCTCCAGGGGGCACTGAAGCTTTCTTT. It is translated as CASSPPPGGTEAFF.